This record covers a single TCR beta chain. Its target is unknown. These data originate in a study of response to subunit inactivated influenza vaccine. With 5 bases clipped from V and 10 bases from J, the junction kept 15 bases outside the gene matches. Per germline, CDR1 SGHAT and CDR2 FQDESV (reference sequence). This CDR3 is 16 amino acids long. In TCRdb, the RT-PCR reads were re-called with MiXCR into one record per CDR3 protein. This table holds 500,000 to 600,000 distinct CDR3 sequences, 6% to 9% found once. Notes on the study in general: After each seasonal influenza vaccination, few new T cells are recruited, the authors suggested.

The source was PBMCs from blood, collected roughly 24 months after vaccination. This TCR came from a man between 50 and 75 years old who received an inactivated influenza vaccine. V and J are TRBV11-1 and TRBJ2-1, with 9 bases identical to TRBD2. The DNA of the CDR3 is TGTGCCAGCAGCATAGGGACTAGCTCTTTTGGGGAGGAGCAGTTCTTC. Encoded protein: CASSIGTSSFGEEQFF.